This entry describes one T cell receptor (beta chain). Authors' analysis steps: Scientists estimated how many nucleated cells there were by amplifying reference gene primers. TCRdb keeps only in-frame clones here, not all; method: immunoSEQ multiplex PCR. V and J calls and clone size follow that table, whereas D and trimming were derived from the DNA. The table shows 35,000 to 45,000 clones, with about nine tenths occurring only once. The data were taken from a study of blood T cell repertoires in COVID-19. At the level of the study: Specimens from acute and convalescent COVID-19 originated in the United States, Italy and Spain. T cells, B-cell-depleted T cells, or PBMCs supplied cDNA or gDNA.

Germline V CDR1 and CDR2: ENHRY, SYGVKD. Trimming left V 0 bases short and J 2 bases short, with 13 bases between. The length of the CDR3 is 17 residues. The sequenced material came from peripheral blood. The V call is TRBV10-3, the J call TRBJ1-4; D gene ambiguous. The TCR comes from a woman over 75 with acute or convalescent COVID-19. For the CDR3, the DNA is TGTGCCATCAGTGAGTCACAAGCGTGGCCTACTAATGAAAAACTGTTTTTT. This sequence encodes CAISESQAWPTNEKLFF.